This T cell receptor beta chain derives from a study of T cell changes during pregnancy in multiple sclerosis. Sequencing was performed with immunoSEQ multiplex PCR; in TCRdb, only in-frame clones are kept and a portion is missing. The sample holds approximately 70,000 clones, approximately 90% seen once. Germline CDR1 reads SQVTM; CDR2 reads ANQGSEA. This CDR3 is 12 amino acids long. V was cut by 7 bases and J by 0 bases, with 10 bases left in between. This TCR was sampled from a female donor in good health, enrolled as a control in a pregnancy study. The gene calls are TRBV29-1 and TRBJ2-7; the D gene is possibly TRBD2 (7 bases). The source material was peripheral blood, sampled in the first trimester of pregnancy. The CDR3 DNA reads TGCAGCGCGCGGGGGCCCTCCTACGAGCAGTACTTC. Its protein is CSARGPSYEQYF.